One and the same sample provided the 14 T cell receptor beta chains below, sequenced in a study of CD8+ T cells in alopecia areata (dated by TCRdb to the late 2010s). Receptors were amplified or captured by the immunoSEQ multiplex PCR assay. RNA was extracted from all samples and reverse transcribed into cDNA as template for TCR sequencing. The source is immuneACCESS, and TCRdb retained only in-frame sequences with V and J called. Part of the clones is not carried over; for the studies checked, unresolved V genes explain less than half of this, and the remainder is unexplained. For this sample there are some 88,000 clones; about 44% appear just once. Roughly 18% of the sample is in the top ten clones. Interpreted using the paper, the time point label stands for: roughly 24 weeks on oral tofacitinib. The label giving this sample's treatment or condition can be read as: oral pan-JAK inhibitor, 5-10 mg twice daily.

The specimen was CD8+ T cells sorted from blood, collected at week 24, from a patient treated with tofacitinib. These receptors were collected from a human donor with alopecia areata.

This clone was seen once. The rearrangement uses TRBV5-1 and TRBJ2-1; D unresolved. V shed 4 bases and J shed 9 bases, with 11 bases lying between them. CDR3 length: 12 amino acids. Germline CDR1 SGHRS, CDR2 YFSETQ. CDR3 nucleotides: TGCGCCAGCAGCCCTTACCCTGGTGAGCAGTTCTTC. It codes for CASSPYPGEQFF.

This clone is a singleton in its sample. CDR3 region: CASSHKQANTEAFF. The CDR3 DNA is TGCGCCAGCAGCCATAAACAGGCGAACACTGAAGCTTTCTTT. The rearrangement uses TRBV4-1 and TRBJ1-1; TRBD1 might be the D (5 bases). The CDR3 totals 14 residues. Germline CDR1 is MGHRA and CDR2 is YSYEKL. V was pared by 3 bases and J by 1 base, with 9 bases between.

The V and J genes are TRBV10-1 and TRBJ2-5; TRBD2 is a possible D gene (5 bases). The CDR3 is 17 amino acids. Trimming took off 10 bases at V and 5 bases at J, with 29 bases between the two ends. CDR1 and CDR2 (germline): WNHNN, SYGVQD (reference sequence). CDR3 bases: TGCGCCACCCTCGTCGAATCTCTACTTTCAGGCGGGGAGACCCAGTACTTC. Translated, it gives CATLVESLLSGGETQYF.

This clone has a handful of counts. V usage is TRBV25-1 and J usage is TRBJ2-5; 7 bases fit TRBD1. The CDR3 covers 14 residues. Germline V lookup: CDR1 MGHDK, CDR2 SYGVNS. V was pared by 2 bases and J by 5 bases, with 5 bases of the junction left unmatched. CDR3 DNA sequence: TGTGCCAGCAGTGAAACAGGGGCATTGGAGACCCAGTACTTC. Residues: CASSETGALETQYF.

This clone was detected once. The J gene is TRBJ2-7, the V gene TRBV11-2, with TRBD2 matching 10 bases. The V gene end was trimmed by 5 bases and the J gene end by 2 bases; junction bases not matched to a gene: 6. The CDR3 sequence is 15 residues long. Germline CDR1 reads SGHAT; CDR2 reads FQNNGV. CDR3 protein: CASSQGTSATYEQYF. In nucleotides, the CDR3 is TGTGCCAGCAGCCAAGGGACTAGCGCGACCTACGAGCAGTACTTC.

This clone was detected only a few times. The rearrangement joins TRBV23-1 to TRBJ2-7, with 8 bases identical to TRBD2. TRBV23-1 is given ORF status, its function remaining uncertain. The CDR3 is 19 residues long. J was trimmed by 2 bases and V by 0 bases; bases with no gene match: 15. The CDR3 loop reads CASSQSVGELAEDTYEQYF. The CDR3 coding sequence is TGCGCCAGCAGTCAATCGGTCGGAGAACTAGCGGAAGACACCTACGAGCAGTACTTC.

The gene calls are TRBV5-6 and TRBJ1-2; a possible D gene is TRBD1 (5 bases). Germline loops: CDR1 SGHDT, CDR2 YYEEEE. The CDR3 runs 13 residues. V was shortened by 8 bases and J by 3 bases, with 14 bases between the two germline ends. CDR3 DNA: TGTGCCAGTAACAGGTCCCCGGACTATGGCTACACCTTC. Translating gives CASNRSPDYGYTF.

The chain employs TRBV5-4 and TRBJ2-7; the D is unclear. CDR1 SGHNT and CDR2 YYREEE come from the germline V gene (reference sequence). V lost 3 bases and J 5 bases, leaving 15 bases between the germline ends. This CDR3 region has 14 residues. The CDR3 nucleotides are TGTGCCAGCAGCTCGCCCGCTTCAGCTAACGAGCAGTACTTC. This codes for CASSSPASANEQYF.

Only a few counts were recorded for this clone. This chain uses TRBV30 with TRBJ2-2; a possible D gene is TRBD2 (5 bases). Germline loops: CDR1 GTSNPN, CDR2 SVGIG (reference sequence). Trimming stripped 0 bases from V and 6 bases from J, with 8 bases between. The CDR3 is 13 residues long. For the CDR3, the DNA is TGTGCCTGGAGTGTTAGAGGGCCCGGGGAGCTGTTTTTT. This encodes CAWSVRGPGELFF.

The gene calls are TRBV15 and TRBJ2-7; D is ambiguous. Germline CDR1 is LNHNV and CDR2 is YYDKDF (reference sequence). The ends were cut back, 3 bases at V and 2 bases at J, with 14 bases in the middle. The CDR3 loop spans 15 amino acids. CDR3 sequence: CATSSSAGDTYEQYF. CDR3 DNA sequence: TGTGCCACCAGCAGCAGCGCCGGAGACACCTACGAGCAGTACTTC.

The rearrangement links TRBV11-2 to TRBJ2-7; 11 bases fit TRBD1. V was pared by 4 bases and J by 2 bases, with 4 bases of the junction left unmatched. The germline V gene encodes CDR1 SGHAT and CDR2 FQNNGV. This CDR3 spans 15 amino acids. CDR3: CASSSPGQGAYEQYF. The CDR3 coding sequence is TGTGCCAGCAGCTCACCGGGACAGGGGGCCTACGAGCAGTACTTC.

This chain links TRBV15 with TRBJ2-5; D gene unclear. The germline V and J ends were trimmed by 8 bases and 5 bases, with 18 bases remaining between them. The CDR3 totals 14 residues. The germline CDR1 and CDR2 sequences are LNHNV and YYDKDF (reference sequence). The CDR3 DNA reads TGTGCCACCGGTCGGTCCCTGTTCAGGGAGACCCAGTACTTC. Protein product: CATGRSLFRETQYF.

In the case of this clone: Other DNA sequences in this specimen translate into the identical CDR3. J is TRBJ2-1 and V is TRBV27, with D unresolved. Germline CDR1 MNHEY, CDR2 SMNVEV (reference sequence). This CDR3 contains 14 residues. V lost 2 bases to trimming and J lost 2 bases, with 7 bases between them. In nucleotides, the CDR3 is TGTGCCAGCAGTTTAGGTGGAACCTACAATGAGCAGTTCTTC. Its protein product is CASSLGGTYNEQFF.

The chain recombines TRBV7-9 with TRBJ1-2; no clear D. Germline V gene sequence: CDR1 SEHNR, CDR2 FQNEAQ (reference sequence). V was cut by 5 bases and J by 3 bases, with 16 bases left in between. The CDR3 has 15 amino acids. DNA for the CDR3: TGTGCCAGCAGCCCGGGAGGAGGACTGGACTATGGCTACACCTTC. It is translated as CASSPGGGLDYGYTF.